Below, 2 T cell receptor beta chains from the same sample are listed, as sequenced in a study of T cells in Graves' hyperthyroidism and ophthalmopathy. Amplified TCR beta CDR3 regions derived from RNA transcripts. First-round RT-PCR with HTBI primers amplified the TCR CDR3 region. TCRdb processed the multiplex PCR reads anew with MiXCR; each CDR3 protein has one entry. The data contain about 700,000 distinct CDR3 sequences, roughly 15% of them singletons. Sequenced sample: blood. The receptors originated from a woman aged 18-29 years with Graves' hyperthyroidism.

The V call is TRBV9, the J call TRBJ2-7, with D possibly TRBD1 on 6 matching bases. Trimming removed 3 bases from V and 10 bases from J, with 17 bases in between. This CDR3 is built from 13 residues. Per the germline V gene, CDR1 is SGDLS and CDR2 is YYNGEE. The DNA of the CDR3 is TGTGCCAGCAGCGGACGCTTGAACAGGGAACAGTACTTC. Residues: CASSGRLNREQYF.

This clonotype was seen ten or more times. The gene calls are TRBV20-1 and TRBJ2-7; 7 bases are a match to TRBD2. Losses at the gene ends were 3 bases for V and 3 bases for J; bases not matched to a gene: 5. From germline, CDR1 is DFQATT and CDR2 SNEGSKA (reference sequence). The CDR3 runs to 13 residues. The chain's CDR3 is CSASRKRDYEQYF. CDR3 sequence (DNA): TGCAGTGCTAGTAGAAAGCGGGACTACGAGCAGTACTTC.